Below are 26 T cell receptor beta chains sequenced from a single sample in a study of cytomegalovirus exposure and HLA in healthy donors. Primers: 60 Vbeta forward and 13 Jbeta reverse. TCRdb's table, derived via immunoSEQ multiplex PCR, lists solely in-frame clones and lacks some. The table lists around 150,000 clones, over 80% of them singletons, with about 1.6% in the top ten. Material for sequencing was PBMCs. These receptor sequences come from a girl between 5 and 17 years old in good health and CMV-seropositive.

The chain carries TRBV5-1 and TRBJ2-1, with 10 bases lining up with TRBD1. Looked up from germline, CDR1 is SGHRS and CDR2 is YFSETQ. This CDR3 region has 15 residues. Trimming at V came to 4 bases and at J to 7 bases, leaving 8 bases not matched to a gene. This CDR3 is CASSPGTGAGNEQFF. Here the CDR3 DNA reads TGCGCCAGCAGCCCCGGGACAGGGGCTGGGAATGAGCAGTTCTTC.

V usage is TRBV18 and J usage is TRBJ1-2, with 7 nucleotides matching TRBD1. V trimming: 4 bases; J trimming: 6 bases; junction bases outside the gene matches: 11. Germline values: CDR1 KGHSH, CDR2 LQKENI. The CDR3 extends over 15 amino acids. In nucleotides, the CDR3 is TGTGCCAGCTCACTCCAAACAGGGGCGTCGGATGGCTACACCTTC. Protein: CASSLQTGASDGYTF. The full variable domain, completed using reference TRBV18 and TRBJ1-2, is NAGVMQNPRHLVRRRGQEARLRCSPMKGHSHVYWYRQLPEEGLKFMVYLQKENIIDESGMPKERFSAEFPKEGPSILRIQQVVRGDSAAYFCASSLQTGASDGYTFGSGTRLTVV.

The CDR3 here is CASSVEASGSSEQYF. The CDR3 bases are TGTGCCAGCAGCGTAGAGGCTAGCGGGAGTAGTGAGCAGTACTTC. The chain couples TRBV9 to TRBJ2-5; 10 bases agree with TRBD2. Germline V gives CDR1 SGDLS, CDR2 YYNGEE. Unmatched junction bases numbered 10, after V lost 0 bases and J lost 11 bases. The CDR3 contains 15 residues. Using reference TRBV9 and TRBJ2-5 for the parts outside the CDR3, the full variable domain is DSGVTQTPKHLITATGQRVTLRCSPRSGDLSVYWYQQSLDQGLQFLIQYYNGEERAKGNILERFSAQQFPDLHSELNLSSLELGDSALYFCASSVEASGSSEQYFGPGTRLLVL.

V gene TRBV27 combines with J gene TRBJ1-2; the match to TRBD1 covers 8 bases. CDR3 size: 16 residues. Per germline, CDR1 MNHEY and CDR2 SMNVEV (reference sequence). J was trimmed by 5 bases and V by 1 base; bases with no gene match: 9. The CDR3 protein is CASSLWGQDKIYGYTF. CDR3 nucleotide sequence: TGTGCCAGCAGTTTATGGGGACAGGACAAAATTTATGGCTACACCTTC.

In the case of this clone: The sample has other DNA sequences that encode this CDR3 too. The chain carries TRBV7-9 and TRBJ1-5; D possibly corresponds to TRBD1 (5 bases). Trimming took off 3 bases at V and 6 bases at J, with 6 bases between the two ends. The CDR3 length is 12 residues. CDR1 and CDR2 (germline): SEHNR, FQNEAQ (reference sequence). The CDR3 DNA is TGTGCCAGCAGCTTGGGGGGTCAGCCCCAGCATTTT. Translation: CASSLGGQPQHF.

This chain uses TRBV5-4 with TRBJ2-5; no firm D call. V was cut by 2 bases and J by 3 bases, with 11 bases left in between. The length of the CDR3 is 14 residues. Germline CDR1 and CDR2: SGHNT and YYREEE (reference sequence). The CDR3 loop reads CASSLRSIKETQYF. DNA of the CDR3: TGTGCCAGCAGCTTACGGTCGATAAAAGAGACCCAGTACTTC. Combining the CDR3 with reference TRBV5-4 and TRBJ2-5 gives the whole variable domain ETGVTQSPTHLIKTRGQQVTLRCSSQSGHNTVSWYQQALGQGPQFIFQYYREEENGRGNFPPRFSGLQFPNYSSELNVNALELDDSALYLCASSLRSIKETQYFGPGTRLLVL.

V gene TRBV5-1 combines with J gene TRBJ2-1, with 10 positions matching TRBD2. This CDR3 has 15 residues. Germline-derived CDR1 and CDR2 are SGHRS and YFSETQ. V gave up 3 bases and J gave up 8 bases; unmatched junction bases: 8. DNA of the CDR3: TGCGCCAGCAGCTGGGTGAGCGGGAGGGGTTATGAGCAGTTCTTC. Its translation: CASSWVSGRGYEQFF.

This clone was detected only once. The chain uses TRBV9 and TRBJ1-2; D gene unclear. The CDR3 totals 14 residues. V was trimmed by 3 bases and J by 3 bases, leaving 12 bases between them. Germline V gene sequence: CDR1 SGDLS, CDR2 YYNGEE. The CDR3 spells CASSARRSDYGYTF. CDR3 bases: TGTGCCAGCAGCGCCCGAAGGAGTGACTATGGCTACACCTTC.

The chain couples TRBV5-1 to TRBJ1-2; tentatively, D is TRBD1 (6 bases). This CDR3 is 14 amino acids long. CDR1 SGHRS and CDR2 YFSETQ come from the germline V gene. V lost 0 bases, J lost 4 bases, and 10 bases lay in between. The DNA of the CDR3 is TGCGCCAGCAGCTTGGTCGGGGGGGCCTATGGCTACACCTTC. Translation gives CASSLVGGAYGYTF.

The CDR3, as DNA: TGCGCCAGCAGCTTGTGGGACAGTGCCTACGAGCAGTACTTC. Amino acids: CASSLWDSAYEQYF. The rearrangement uses TRBV5-1 and TRBJ2-7; 7 bases are shared with TRBD1. Per the germline V gene, CDR1 is SGHRS and CDR2 is YFSETQ. The CDR3 length is 14 residues. Germline trimming cut 1 base from V and 2 bases from J; bases unmatched to any gene: 3.

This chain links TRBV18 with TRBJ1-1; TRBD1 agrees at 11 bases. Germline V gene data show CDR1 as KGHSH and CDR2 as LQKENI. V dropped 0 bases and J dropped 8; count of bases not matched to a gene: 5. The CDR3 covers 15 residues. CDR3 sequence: CASSPPGDRGKEAFF. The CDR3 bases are TGTGCCAGCTCACCACCGGGGGACAGGGGGAAAGAAGCTTTCTTT. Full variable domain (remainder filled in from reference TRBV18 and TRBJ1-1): NAGVMQNPRHLVRRRGQEARLRCSPMKGHSHVYWYRQLPEEGLKFMVYLQKENIIDESGMPKERFSAEFPKEGPSILRIQQVVRGDSAAYFCASSPPGDRGKEAFFGQGTRLTVV.

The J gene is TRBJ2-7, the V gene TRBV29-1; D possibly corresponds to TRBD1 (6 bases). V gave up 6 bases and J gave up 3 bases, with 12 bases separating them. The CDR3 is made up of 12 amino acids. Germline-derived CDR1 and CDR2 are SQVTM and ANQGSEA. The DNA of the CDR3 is TGCAGCGTCCGGGACACGAACTACGAGCAGTACTTC. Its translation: CSVRDTNYEQYF.

Written as DNA, the CDR3 is TGTGCCAGCAGTGCGATGAAGGGGACTGGGGCCATGAACACTGAAGCTTTCTTT. This translates into CASSAMKGTGAMNTEAFF. The chain carries TRBV6-1 and TRBJ1-1, with D possibly matching TRBD1 (5 bases). V shed 4 bases and J shed 0 bases, with 21 bases lying between them. Germline CDR1 is MNHNS and CDR2 is SASEGT. The CDR3 is made up of 18 amino acids.

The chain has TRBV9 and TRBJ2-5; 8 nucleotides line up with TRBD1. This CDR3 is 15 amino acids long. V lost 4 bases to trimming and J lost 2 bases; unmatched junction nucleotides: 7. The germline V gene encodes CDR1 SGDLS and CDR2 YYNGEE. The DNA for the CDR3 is TGTGCCAGCAGCCCTCGGACAGGGACTCAAGAGACCCAGTACTTC. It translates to CASSPRTGTQETQYF.

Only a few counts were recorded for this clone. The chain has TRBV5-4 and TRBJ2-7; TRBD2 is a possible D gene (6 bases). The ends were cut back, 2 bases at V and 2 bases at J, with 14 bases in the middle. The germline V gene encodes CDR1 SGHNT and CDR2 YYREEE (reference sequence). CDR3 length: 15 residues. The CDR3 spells CASSFEREPTYEQYF. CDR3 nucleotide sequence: TGTGCCAGCAGCTTCGAACGGGAGCCAACCTACGAGCAGTACTTC. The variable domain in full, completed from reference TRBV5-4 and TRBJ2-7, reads ETGVTQSPTHLIKTRGQQVTLRCSSQSGHNTVSWYQQALGQGPQFIFQYYREEENGRGNFPPRFSGLQFPNYSSELNVNALELDDSALYLCASSFEREPTYEQYFGPGTRLTVT.

In DNA, the CDR3 is TGCGCCAGCAGTCCCGCTGGGGACAGGGGCTACGAGCAGTACTTC. As protein: CASSPAGDRGYEQYF. This chain connects TRBV5-1 to TRBJ2-7; 10 positions match TRBD1. This CDR3 region has 15 residues. V lost 5 bases and J lost 3; bases outside the gene matches: 8. In germline, CDR1 is SGHRS, CDR2 YFSETQ.

The CDR3 DNA reads TGTGCCAGAAGCCCTCTTCACCCCGACCTAGCGGAATCCTCCTACGAGCAGTACTTC. Translation gives CARSPLHPDLAESSYEQYF. The rearrangement links TRBV7-5 to TRBJ2-7; the listed D gene, TRBD2, was not tested against the DNA. TRBV7-5 is marked as a pseudogene. The CDR3 covers 19 residues.

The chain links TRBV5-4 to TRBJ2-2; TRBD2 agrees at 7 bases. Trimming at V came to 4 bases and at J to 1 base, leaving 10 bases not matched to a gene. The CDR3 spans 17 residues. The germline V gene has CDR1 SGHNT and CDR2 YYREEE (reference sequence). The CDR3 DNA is TGTGCCAGCAGCACCGGGACTACCCAAAGGAACACCGGGGAGCTGTTTTTT. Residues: CASSTGTTQRNTGELFF. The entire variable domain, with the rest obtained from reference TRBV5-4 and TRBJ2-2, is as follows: ETGVTQSPTHLIKTRGQQVTLRCSSQSGHNTVSWYQQALGQGPQFIFQYYREEENGRGNFPPRFSGLQFPNYSSELNVNALELDDSALYLCASSTGTTQRNTGELFFGEGSRLTVL.

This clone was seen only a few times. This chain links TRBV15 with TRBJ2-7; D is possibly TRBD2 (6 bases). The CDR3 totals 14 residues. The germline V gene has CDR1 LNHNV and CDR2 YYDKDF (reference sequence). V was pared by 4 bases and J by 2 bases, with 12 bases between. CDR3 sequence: CATSNFGGAYEQYF. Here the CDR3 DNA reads TGTGCCACCAGCAATTTTGGCGGGGCCTACGAGCAGTACTTC.

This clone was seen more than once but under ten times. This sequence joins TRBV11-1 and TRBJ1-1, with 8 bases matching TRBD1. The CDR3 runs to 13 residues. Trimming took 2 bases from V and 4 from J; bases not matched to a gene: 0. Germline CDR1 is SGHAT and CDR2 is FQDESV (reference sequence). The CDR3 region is CASSLQGATEAFF. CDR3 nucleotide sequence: TGTGCCAGCAGCTTACAGGGGGCCACTGAAGCTTTCTTT.

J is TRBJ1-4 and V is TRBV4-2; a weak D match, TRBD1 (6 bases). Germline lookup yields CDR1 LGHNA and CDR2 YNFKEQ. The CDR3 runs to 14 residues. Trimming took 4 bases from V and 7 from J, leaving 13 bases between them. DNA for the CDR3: TGTGCCAGCAGCCCACAGGGTCGGGCTGAAAAACTGTTTTTT. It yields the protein CASSPQGRAEKLFF.

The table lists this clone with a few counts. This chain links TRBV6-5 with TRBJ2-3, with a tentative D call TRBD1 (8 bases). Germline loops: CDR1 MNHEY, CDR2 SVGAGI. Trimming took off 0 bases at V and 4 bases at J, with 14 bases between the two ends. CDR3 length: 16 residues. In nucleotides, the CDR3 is TGTGCCAGCAGTTACTCGGTACAGGGGGGGGCAGATACGCAGTATTTT. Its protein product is CASSYSVQGGADTQYF.

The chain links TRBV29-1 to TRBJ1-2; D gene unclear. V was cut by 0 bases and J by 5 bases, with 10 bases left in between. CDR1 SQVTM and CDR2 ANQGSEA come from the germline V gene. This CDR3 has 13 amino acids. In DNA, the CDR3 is TGCAGCGTTGAAGATGCAGGTTCTTATGGCTACACCTTC. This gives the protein CSVEDAGSYGYTF. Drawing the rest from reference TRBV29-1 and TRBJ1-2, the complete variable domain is SAVISQKPSRDICQRGTSLTIQCQVDSQVTMMFWYRQQPGQSLTLIATANQGSEATYESGFVIDKFPISRPNLTFSTLTVSNMSPEDSSIYLCSVEDAGSYGYTFGSGTRLTVV.

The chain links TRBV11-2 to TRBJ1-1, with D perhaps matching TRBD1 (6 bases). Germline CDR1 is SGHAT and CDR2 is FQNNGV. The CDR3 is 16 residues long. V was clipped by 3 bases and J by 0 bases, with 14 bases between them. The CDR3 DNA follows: TGTGCCAGCAGCTTTGGACAGTTAATTATGAACACTGAAGCTTTCTTT. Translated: CASSFGQLIMNTEAFF.

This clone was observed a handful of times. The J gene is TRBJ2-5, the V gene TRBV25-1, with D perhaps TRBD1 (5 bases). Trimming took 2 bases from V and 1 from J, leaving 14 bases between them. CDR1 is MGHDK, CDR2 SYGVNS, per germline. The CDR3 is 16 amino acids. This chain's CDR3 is CASSERHRQTQETQYF. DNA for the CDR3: TGTGCCAGCAGTGAACGCCATCGACAGACCCAAGAGACCCAGTACTTC.

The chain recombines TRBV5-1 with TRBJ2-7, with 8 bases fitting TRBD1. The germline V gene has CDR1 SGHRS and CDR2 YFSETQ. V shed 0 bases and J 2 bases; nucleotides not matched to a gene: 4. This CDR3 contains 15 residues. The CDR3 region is CASSLGQGSAYEQYF. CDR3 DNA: TGCGCCAGCAGCTTGGGACAGGGGAGCGCCTACGAGCAGTACTTC.